The T cell receptor beta chain described here comes from a study of T cells expressing NK-cell markers (dated by TCRdb to 2019 to 2021). A note on the overall study: Eight donors provided sorted CD3+CD56+NKG2C+, CD3+CD56+NKG2C- and CD3+CD56-NKG2C+ T-cell subsets, whose TCR beta-chain repertoires were profiled. Seven of the eight sequenced donors were HCMV-seropositive and one was HCMV-seronegative. The study sequenced eight donors, all healthy volunteers chosen at random: three men and five women. Libraries were sequenced as 2 x 150 bp reads on Illumina HiSeq 2000/2500, MiSeq or NextSeq. Study-wide conclusions, independent of this receptor: Those dominant clonotypes were again the most abundant among CD3+CD56-NKG2C+ cells in a few donors, at about 25-60.1%. Whether the expanded NKG2C-expressing T cell clones were specific for HCMV antigens was left unclear. In six donors, the dominant CD3+CD56+NKG2C+ clonotypes were found to rank among the top 10 CD8+ clonotypes and to make up about 1.0-7.5% of CD8+ T cells.

Note on this clonotype: What this receptor recognizes is not known.

Sequenced using an Illumina HiSeq 2000. 5'RACE template switching, by which a universal primer site and unique molecular identifiers were added, was used to make TCR beta cDNA libraries. Priming for cDNA synthesis came from the TCR beta constant segment, and two successive PCR amplification steps followed. The authors' analysis ran thus. Reads were demultiplexed and grouped by UMI with MIGEC, and clonotypes were assembled and quantified with MiTCR. To exclude erroneous sequences, any TCR cDNA sequence not supported by at least two reads was discarded. Downstream repertoire analysis used the tcR package, and clonotypes were matched across fractions by CDR3 nucleotide sequence plus V segment. VDJmatch was used to annotate antigen specificity against VDJdb, with one amino acid substitution in CDR3 allowed. One entry per CDR3 protein sequence results from the TCRdb reprocessing of the reads, with DNA left out. TCRdb's processing, not the authors', yielded these V and J calls. This sample's listing comprises about 550,000 distinct CDR3 sequences. In total, the top ten clones hold under 4.5% of the sample.

Inclusive of the bounding cysteine and phenylalanine, the CDR3 is 13 residues long. A DNA sequence was not provided. According to the germline V gene, CDR1 reads SGHTA and CDR2 reads FQGNSA. HCMV serostatus was determined by detecting HCMV-specific IgG in serum with a commercial ELISA kit. Ficoll density gradient centrifugation was used to isolate peripheral blood mononuclear cells from blood. The specimen was blood T cells: a sorted CD56 or NKG2C T cell subset, CD4+ or CD8+ T cells, or bulk PBMC T cells (not recorded which). This sequence originates from a man in his late teens or twenties in good health. Donor details come from another sample of the same person, matched by shared clones. The chain is encoded by TRBV7-2 joined to TRBJ1-2. The CDR3 sequence is CASSSGRSYGYTF.